This T cell receptor (beta chain) was documented in a study of T cells in narcolepsy. Study-wide points: Reportedly, autoreactive clonotypes were serially detected in patients' blood but not controls'. Comparing one patient's CSF and blood CD4+ clonotypes highlighted HCRT- and TRIB2-specific autoreactive clonotypes.

The table came from immunoSEQ multiplex PCR; TCRdb's copy has only in-frame clones and leaves some out. The data contain 30,000 to 35,000 clones, roughly four fifths of them seen just once; the ten biggest clones take up 2.6%. V was clipped by 2 bases and J by 5 bases; unmatched bases: 13. The CDR3 length is 17 residues. Germline CDR1 reads SNHLY; CDR2 reads FYNNEI. Comments on this clone: Its antigen is undetermined.

The sequence came from a human donor with narcolepsy. The J gene is TRBJ1-2, the V gene TRBV2, with 8 bases aligning to TRBD1. Sequenced input: CD45RA- memory CD4+ T cells from PBMCs. For the CDR3, the DNA is TGTGCCAGCAGTGAAAGGCGCCAGGGGGCGATTGGGTATGGCTACACCTTC. Translating it yields CASSERRQGAIGYGYTF.